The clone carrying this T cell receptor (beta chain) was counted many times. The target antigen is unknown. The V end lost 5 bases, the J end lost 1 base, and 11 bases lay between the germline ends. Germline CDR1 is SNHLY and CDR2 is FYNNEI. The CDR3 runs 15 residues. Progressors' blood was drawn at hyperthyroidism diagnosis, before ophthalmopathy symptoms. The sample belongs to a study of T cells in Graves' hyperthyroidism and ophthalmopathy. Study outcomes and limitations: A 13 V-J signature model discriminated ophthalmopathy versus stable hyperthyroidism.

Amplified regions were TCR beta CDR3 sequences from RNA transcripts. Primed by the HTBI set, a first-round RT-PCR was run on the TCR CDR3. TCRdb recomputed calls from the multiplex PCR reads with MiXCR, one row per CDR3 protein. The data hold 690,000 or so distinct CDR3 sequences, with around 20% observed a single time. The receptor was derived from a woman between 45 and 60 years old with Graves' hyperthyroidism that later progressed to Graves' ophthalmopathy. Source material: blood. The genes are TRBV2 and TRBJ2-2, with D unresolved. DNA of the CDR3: TGTGCCAGCAGTTTAGACTCGCTGAACACCGGGGAGCTGTTTTTT. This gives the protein CASSLDSLNTGELFF.